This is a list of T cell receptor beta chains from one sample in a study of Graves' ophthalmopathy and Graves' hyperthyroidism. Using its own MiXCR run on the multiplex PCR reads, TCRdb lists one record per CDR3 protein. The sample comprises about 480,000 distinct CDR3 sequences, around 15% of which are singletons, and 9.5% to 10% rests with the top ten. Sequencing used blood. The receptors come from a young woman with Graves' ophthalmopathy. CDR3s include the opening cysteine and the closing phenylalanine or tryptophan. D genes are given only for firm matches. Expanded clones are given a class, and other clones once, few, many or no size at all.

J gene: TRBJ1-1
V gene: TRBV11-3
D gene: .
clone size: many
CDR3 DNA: TGTGCCAGCAGCTTGACTGAAGAAGTTTTCTTT
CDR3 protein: CASSLTEEVFF

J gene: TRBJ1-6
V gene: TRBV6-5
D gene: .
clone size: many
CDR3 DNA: TGTGCCAGCAGTTACCGCCATTATAATTCACCCCTCCACTTT
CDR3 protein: CASSYRHYNSPLHF

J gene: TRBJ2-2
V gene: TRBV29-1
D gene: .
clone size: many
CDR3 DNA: TGCAGCGTTGTCCAAAACACCGGGGAGCTGTTTTTT
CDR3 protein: CSVVQNTGELFF

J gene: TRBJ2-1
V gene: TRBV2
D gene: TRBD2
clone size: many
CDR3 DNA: TGTGCCAGCAGTCGTCCGGGACTAGCGGGAAATGAGCAGTTCTTC
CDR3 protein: CASSRPGLAGNEQFF

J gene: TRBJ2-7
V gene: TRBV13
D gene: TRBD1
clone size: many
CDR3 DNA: TGTGCCAGCAGCTTAAAGGGACAGGGAGGGGGGTCTCGGCGCGAGCAGTACTTC
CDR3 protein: CASSLKGQGGGSRREQYF

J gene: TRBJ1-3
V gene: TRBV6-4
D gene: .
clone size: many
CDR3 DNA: TGTGCCAGCAGAACTCGCCGGACAGAACGATCTGGAAACACCATATATTTT
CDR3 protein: CASRTRRTERSGNTIYF

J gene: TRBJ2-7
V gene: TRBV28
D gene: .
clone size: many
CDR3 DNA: TGTGCCAGCAGTTTAGCGGGGGCCCACGAGCAGTACTTC
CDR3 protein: CASSLAGAHEQYF

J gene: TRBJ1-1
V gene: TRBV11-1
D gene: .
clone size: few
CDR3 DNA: TGTGCCAGCAGCGTTACACCGATGAACACTGAAGCTTTCTTT
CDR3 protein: CASSVTPMNTEAFF

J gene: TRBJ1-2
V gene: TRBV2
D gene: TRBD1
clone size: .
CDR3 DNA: TGTGCCAGCAGTGGGGGACAGGGGATTAACTATGGCTACACCTTC
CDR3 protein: CASSGGQGINYGYTF

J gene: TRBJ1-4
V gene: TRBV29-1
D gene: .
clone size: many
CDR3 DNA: TGCAGCGTTGAAGGTGCGCATCAGGGCCAACTGTTTTTT
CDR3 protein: CSVEGAHQGQLFF

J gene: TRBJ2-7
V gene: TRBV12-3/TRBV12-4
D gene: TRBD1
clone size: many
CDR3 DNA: TGTGCCAGCGCCGGGACAGCGAACTCCTACGAGCAGTACTTC
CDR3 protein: CASAGTANSYEQYF

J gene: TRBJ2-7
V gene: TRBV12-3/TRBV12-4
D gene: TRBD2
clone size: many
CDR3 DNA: TGTGCCAGCAGGGGACTAGCGGGGGAATTCTACGAGCAGTACTTC
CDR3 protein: CASRGLAGEFYEQYF

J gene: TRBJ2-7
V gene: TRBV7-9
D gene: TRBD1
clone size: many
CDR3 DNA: TGTGCCAGCAGTTCCGGGACAGGCGCTTACTACGAGCAGTACTTC
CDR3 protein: CASSSGTGAYYEQYF

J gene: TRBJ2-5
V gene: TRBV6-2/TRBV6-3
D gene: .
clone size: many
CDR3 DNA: TGTGCCAGCAGGGACCCTAATGGGGATCCGGAGACCCAGTACTTC
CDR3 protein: CASRDPNGDPETQYF

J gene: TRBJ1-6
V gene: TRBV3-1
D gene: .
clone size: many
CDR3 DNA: TGTGCCAGCAGCCAGAACAGACCCTATAATTCACCCCTCCACTTT
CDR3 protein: CASSQNRPYNSPLHF

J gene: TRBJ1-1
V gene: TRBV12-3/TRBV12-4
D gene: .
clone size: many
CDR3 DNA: TGTGCCAGCAGCCAAGAAATGAACACTGAAGCTTTCTTT
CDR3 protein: CASSQEMNTEAFF

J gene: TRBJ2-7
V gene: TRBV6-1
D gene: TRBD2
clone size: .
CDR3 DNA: TGTGCCAGCGTCGGCTTTAGCGGGAGAGTCCCCTACGAGCAGTACTTC
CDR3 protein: CASVGFSGRVPYEQYF

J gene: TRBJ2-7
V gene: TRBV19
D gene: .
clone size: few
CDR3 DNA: TGTGCCAGTAGTAGTGGCGCGAAGGGCGAGCAGTACTTC
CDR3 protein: CASSSGAKGEQYF

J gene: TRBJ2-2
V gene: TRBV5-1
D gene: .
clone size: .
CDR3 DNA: TGCGCCAGCAGCTTGTCTATGGCCGGGGAGCTGTTTTTT
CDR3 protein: CASSLSMAGELFF

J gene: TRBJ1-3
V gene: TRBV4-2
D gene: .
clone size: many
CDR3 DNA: TGTGCCAGCAGCCAAGGGGGCAGGGCTGGAAACACCATATATTTT
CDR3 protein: CASSQGGRAGNTIYF

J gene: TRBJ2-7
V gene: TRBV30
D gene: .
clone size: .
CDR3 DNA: TGTGCCTGGAGTGTCGGGGGCGCCTACGAGCAGTACTTC
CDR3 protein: CAWSVGGAYEQYF

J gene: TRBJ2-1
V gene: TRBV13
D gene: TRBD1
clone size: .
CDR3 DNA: TGTGCCAGCAGCTTGCGGGACAGGGCAATCAATGAGCAGTTCTTC
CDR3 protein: CASSLRDRAINEQFF

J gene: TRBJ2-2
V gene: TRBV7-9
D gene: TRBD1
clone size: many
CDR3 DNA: TGTGCCAGCAGACATCCGACAGGGGATGGCGGGGAGCTGTTTTTT
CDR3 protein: CASRHPTGDGGELFF

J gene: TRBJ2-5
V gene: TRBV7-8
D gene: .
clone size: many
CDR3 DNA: TGTGCCAGCAGCTCAGGTGGTGAAGAAATCCAAGAGACCCAGTACTTC
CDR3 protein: CASSSGGEEIQETQYF

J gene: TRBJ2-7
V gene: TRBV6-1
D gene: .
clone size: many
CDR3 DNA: TGTGCCAGCAGTGAACGGGGACGATACGAGCAGTACTTC
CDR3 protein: CASSERGRYEQYF

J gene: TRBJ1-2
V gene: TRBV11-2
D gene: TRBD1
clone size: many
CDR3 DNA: TGTGCCAGCAGCTTCGGACAGGGAGTAAATGGCTACACCTTC
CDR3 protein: CASSFGQGVNGYTF

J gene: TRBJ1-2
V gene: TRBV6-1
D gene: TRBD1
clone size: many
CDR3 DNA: TGTGCCATAACTCTGACAGGGGTGGATGGCTACACCTTC
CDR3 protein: CAITLTGVDGYTF

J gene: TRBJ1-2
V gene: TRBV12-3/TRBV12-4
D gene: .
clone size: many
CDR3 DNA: TGTGCCAGCAGTAACACAGGATTCTATGGCTACACCTTC
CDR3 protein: CASSNTGFYGYTF

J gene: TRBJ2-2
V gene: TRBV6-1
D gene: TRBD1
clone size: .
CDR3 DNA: TGTGCCAGCAGACTCCCCCCGGGACAGGGGGCTACCGGGGAGCTGTTTTTT
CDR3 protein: CASRLPPGQGATGELFF

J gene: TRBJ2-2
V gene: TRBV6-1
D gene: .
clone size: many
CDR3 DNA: TGTGCCAGCAGTGAAATGCGACAACCGAACACCGGGGAGCTGTTTTTT
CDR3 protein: CASSEMRQPNTGELFF

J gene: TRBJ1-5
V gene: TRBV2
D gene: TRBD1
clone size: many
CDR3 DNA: TGTGCCAGCAGTGAATCGGCCAGGGGGATGGAGCCCCAGCATTTT
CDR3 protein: CASSESARGMEPQHF

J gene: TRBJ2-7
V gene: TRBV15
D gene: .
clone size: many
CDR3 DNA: TGTGCCACCAGCAGAGATGGAGGGGTTCCTAGAGAGCAGTACTTC
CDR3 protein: CATSRDGGVPREQYF

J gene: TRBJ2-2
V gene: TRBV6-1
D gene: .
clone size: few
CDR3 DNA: TGTGCCAGCAGAGGGTACCCTACGGCCACCGGGGAGCTGTTTTTT
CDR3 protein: CASRGYPTATGELFF

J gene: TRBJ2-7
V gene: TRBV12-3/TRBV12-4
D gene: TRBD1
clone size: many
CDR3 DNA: TGTGCCAGCAGATCGAACACGGACAGGGCGGGCGAGCAGTACTTC
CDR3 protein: CASRSNTDRAGEQYF

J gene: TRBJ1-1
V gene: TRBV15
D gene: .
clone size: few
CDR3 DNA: TGTGCCACCAGCGAGATCATGAACACTGAAGCTTTCTTT
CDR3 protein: CATSEIMNTEAFF

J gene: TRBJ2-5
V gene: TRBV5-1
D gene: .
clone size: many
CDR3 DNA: TGCGCCAGCAGCTTGGGTTCAGTAGAAGAGACCCAGTACTTC
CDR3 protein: CASSLGSVEETQYF

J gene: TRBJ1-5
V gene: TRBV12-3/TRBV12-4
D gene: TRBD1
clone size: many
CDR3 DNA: TGTGCCAGCAGTTGGACAGGCGGGCAGCCCCAGCATTTT
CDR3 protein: CASSWTGGQPQHF

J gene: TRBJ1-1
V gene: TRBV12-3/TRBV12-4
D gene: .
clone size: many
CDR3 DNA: TGTGCCAGCACCTCGGGGGGGCTGAACACTGAAGCTTTCTTT
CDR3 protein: CASTSGGLNTEAFF

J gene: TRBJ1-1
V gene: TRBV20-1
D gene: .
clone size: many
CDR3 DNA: TGCAGTGCTAGCGCCCCCCGGGGGGCTGGGGCTGAAGCTTTCTTT
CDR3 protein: CSASAPRGAGAEAFF

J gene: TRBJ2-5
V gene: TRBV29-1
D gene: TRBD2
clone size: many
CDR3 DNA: TGCAGCGTTGCTAGCGGGGGGCAAGAGACCCAGTACTTC
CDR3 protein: CSVASGGQETQYF

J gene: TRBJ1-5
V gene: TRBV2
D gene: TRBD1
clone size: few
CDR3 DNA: TGTGCCAGCACTCGGACAGGGGTGAATCAGCCCCAGCATTTT
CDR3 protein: CASTRTGVNQPQHF

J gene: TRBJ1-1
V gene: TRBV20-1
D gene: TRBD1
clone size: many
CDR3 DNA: TGCAGTGCTACTCTGACAGGGAAGACTGAAGCTTTCTTT
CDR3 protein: CSATLTGKTEAFF

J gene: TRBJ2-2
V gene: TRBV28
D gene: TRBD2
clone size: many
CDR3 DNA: TGTGCCAGCAGTCCACGACGACTAGCGATGAACACCGGGGAGCTGTTTTTT
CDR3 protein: CASSPRRLAMNTGELFF

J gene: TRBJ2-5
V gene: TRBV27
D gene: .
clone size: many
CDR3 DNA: TGTGCCAGCAGTTTATCGATCCCCTTACCGGCCGGGGAGACCCAGTACTTC
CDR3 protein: CASSLSIPLPAGETQYF

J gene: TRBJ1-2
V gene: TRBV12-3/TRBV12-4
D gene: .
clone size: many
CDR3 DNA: TGTGCCAGCAGTTTATTCTTCGGGAACTATGGCTACACCTTC
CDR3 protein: CASSLFFGNYGYTF

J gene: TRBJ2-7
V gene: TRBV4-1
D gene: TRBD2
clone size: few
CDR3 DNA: TGCGCCAGCAGCCATAGACTAGCGGCCTACGAGCAGTACTTC
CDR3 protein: CASSHRLAAYEQYF

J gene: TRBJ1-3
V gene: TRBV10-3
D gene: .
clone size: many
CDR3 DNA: TGTGCCATCACCGAGACCGTGAATGGAAACACCATATATTTT
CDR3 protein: CAITETVNGNTIYF

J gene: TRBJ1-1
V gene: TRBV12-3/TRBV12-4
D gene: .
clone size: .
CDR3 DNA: TGTGCCAGCACCCCTTGGGGGGCGGTGAACACTGAAGCTTTCTTT
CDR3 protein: CASTPWGAVNTEAFF

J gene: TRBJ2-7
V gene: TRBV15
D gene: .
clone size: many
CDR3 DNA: TGTGCCACCAGCAGGGATTTAAGGGCCTCCGACTTC
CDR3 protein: CATSRDLRASDF

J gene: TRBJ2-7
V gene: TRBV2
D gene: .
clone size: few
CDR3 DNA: TGTGCCAGCAGTCACCAACCCCAATTCTACGAGCAGTACTTC
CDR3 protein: CASSHQPQFYEQYF

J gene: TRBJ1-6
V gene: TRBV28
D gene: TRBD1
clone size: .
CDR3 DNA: TGTGCCAGCAGTCAATTCGCCGGGACAGCGTTCGTCTCACCCCTCCACTTT
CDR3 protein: CASSQFAGTAFVSPLHF

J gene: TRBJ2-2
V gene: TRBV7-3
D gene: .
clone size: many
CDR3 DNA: TGTGCCAGCAGCCCGGACGGCGCGAACACCGGGGAGCTGTTTTTT
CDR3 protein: CASSPDGANTGELFF

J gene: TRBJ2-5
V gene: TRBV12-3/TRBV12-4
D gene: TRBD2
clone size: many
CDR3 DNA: TGTGCCAGCAGTTCCCTAGCGGGGGCCCAAGAGACCCAGTACTTC
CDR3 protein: CASSSLAGAQETQYF

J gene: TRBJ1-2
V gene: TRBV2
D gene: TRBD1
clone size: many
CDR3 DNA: TGTGCCAGCACCGAAAGGGGGACAGGGGTCGACGGCTACACCTTC
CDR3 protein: CASTERGTGVDGYTF

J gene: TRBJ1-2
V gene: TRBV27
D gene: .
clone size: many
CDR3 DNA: TGTGCCAGCAGTTCCCCACTGACAGGAACTTATGGCTACACCTTC
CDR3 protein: CASSSPLTGTYGYTF

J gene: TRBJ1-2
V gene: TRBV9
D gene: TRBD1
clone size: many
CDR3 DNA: TGTGCCAGCAGCGTAGGGGCAGGGGGCGACTATGGCTACACCTTC
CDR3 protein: CASSVGAGGDYGYTF